A selection of T cell receptor beta chains follows, all from one sample in a study of blood T cell repertoires in COVID-19. Clones were read by immunoSEQ multiplex PCR, and TCRdb kept only the in-frame ones, dropping some. The sample lists 130,000 to 150,000 clones; around 87% were seen once. Source material: PBMCs or T cells enriched from blood (not recorded which). These receptors all come from a man aged 60-69 years who had recovered from COVID-19. The CDR3 runs from the conserved cysteine through the conserved F or W. Each record gives: V gene, clone size, D gene, J gene, CDR3 DNA, CDR3 protein. D genes are given only for firm matches. Only part of the rows carry a size: once, few, many, or a class if the clone is expanded.

v_call: TRBV13
clone_size: NA
d_call: NA
j_call: TRBJ1-1
cdr3_nt: TGTGCCAGCAGCTCACGCATACTTCGAGTGGCTTTCTTT
cdr3_aa: CASSSRILRVAFF

v_call: TRBV3-1/TRBV3-2
clone_size: NA
d_call: TRBD2
j_call: TRBJ2-7
cdr3_nt: TGTGCCAGCAGCCAAGATCTTGCGGGAGCTTACGAGCAGTACTTC
cdr3_aa: CASSQDLAGAYEQYF

v_call: TRBV19
clone_size: NA
d_call: TRBD2
j_call: TRBJ2-1
cdr3_nt: TGTGCCAGTAGTATAGGAGGCGGGGGGGAAAATGAGCAGTTCTTC
cdr3_aa: CASSIGGGGENEQFF

v_call: TRBV5-1
clone_size: NA
d_call: NA
j_call: TRBJ1-2
cdr3_nt: TGCGCCAGCAGCTTGGCCGACTATGGCTACACCTTC
cdr3_aa: CASSLADYGYTF

v_call: TRBV5-1
clone_size: once
d_call: TRBD1
j_call: TRBJ1-4
cdr3_nt: TGCGCCAGCAGCTTTGCCTTGGGACAGGGCCATGAAAAACTGTTTTTT
cdr3_aa: CASSFALGQGHEKLFF

v_call: TRBV7-9
clone_size: NA
d_call: NA
j_call: TRBJ2-3
cdr3_nt: TGTGCCAGCAGCTTAGTAGCCCCTACAAATACGCAGTATTTT
cdr3_aa: CASSLVAPTNTQYF

v_call: TRBV28
clone_size: NA
d_call: NA
j_call: TRBJ1-5
cdr3_nt: TGTGCCAGCAGGATAGTCGGGCAGCCCCAGCATTTT
cdr3_aa: CASRIVGQPQHF

v_call: TRBV6-5
clone_size: NA
d_call: TRBD1
j_call: TRBJ1-1
cdr3_nt: TGTGCCAGCAGGAAGAAAACAGGGGAAACTGAAGCTTTCTTT
cdr3_aa: CASRKKTGETEAFF

v_call: TRBV28
clone_size: NA
d_call: TRBD2
j_call: TRBJ2-1
cdr3_nt: TGTGCCAGCAGTTTATTCCTTTCTAGCGGATGGGGCAAGGGGCAGTTCTTC
cdr3_aa: CASSLFLSSGWGKGQFF

v_call: TRBV27
clone_size: once
d_call: NA
j_call: TRBJ2-7
cdr3_nt: TGTGCCAGCAGTTTAAGCAGGCAATCCTACGAGCAGTACTTC
cdr3_aa: CASSLSRQSYEQYF

v_call: TRBV10-2
clone_size: NA
d_call: TRBD1
j_call: TRBJ2-1
cdr3_nt: TGCGCCAGCATTGACAGGGGGCCAATTAGGAATGAGCAGTTCTTC
cdr3_aa: CASIDRGPIRNEQFF

v_call: TRBV27
clone_size: NA
d_call: NA
j_call: TRBJ2-3
cdr3_nt: TGTGCCAGCAGTTTGCTAGCGACTTTCACAGATACGCAGTATTTT
cdr3_aa: CASSLLATFTDTQYF

v_call: TRBV25-1
clone_size: NA
d_call: TRBD1
j_call: TRBJ2-1
cdr3_nt: TGTGCCAGCAGTGAACGTCCCCGGGGACAGCTCGACAATGAGCAGTTCTTC
cdr3_aa: CASSERPRGQLDNEQFF

v_call: TRBV6-4
clone_size: few
d_call: TRBD1
j_call: TRBJ1-2
cdr3_nt: TGTGCCAGCAGCGTGACAGGGAACTATGGCTACACCTTC
cdr3_aa: CASSVTGNYGYTF

v_call: TRBV7-8
clone_size: NA
d_call: NA
j_call: TRBJ1-4
cdr3_nt: TGTGCCAGCAGCCCTACAAGAGGTGCAACTAATGAAAAACTGTTTTTT
cdr3_aa: CASSPTRGATNEKLFF

v_call: TRBV6-6
clone_size: NA
d_call: NA
j_call: TRBJ1-5
cdr3_nt: TGTGCCAGCAGTTACTCCTGGGGCCAGCCCCAGCATTTT
cdr3_aa: CASSYSWGQPQHF

v_call: TRBV5-1
clone_size: NA
d_call: TRBD2
j_call: TRBJ2-2
cdr3_nt: TGCGCCAGCAGCTTCCTAGCGGGGGACACCGGGGAGCTGTTTTTT
cdr3_aa: CASSFLAGDTGELFF

v_call: TRBV3-1/TRBV3-2
clone_size: NA
d_call: NA
j_call: TRBJ2-7
cdr3_nt: TGTGCCAGCAGCCCTGGACACGGGGGGCAGAACGAGCAGTACTTC
cdr3_aa: CASSPGHGGQNEQYF

v_call: TRBV27
clone_size: once
d_call: NA
j_call: TRBJ2-2
cdr3_nt: TGTGCCAGCAGTCAGTTGGACAGGAACACCGGGGAGCTGTTTTTT
cdr3_aa: CASSQLDRNTGELFF

v_call: TRBV6-5
clone_size: NA
d_call: TRBD2
j_call: TRBJ2-1
cdr3_nt: TGTGCCAGCAGTTCCCCATCTAGCGGGAGACCTAATGAGCAGTTCTTC
cdr3_aa: CASSSPSSGRPNEQFF

v_call: TRBV6-1
clone_size: NA
d_call: TRBD1
j_call: TRBJ1-2
cdr3_nt: TGTGCCAGCAGTGAAAGGAAGGGGGCCAACTATGGCTACACCTTC
cdr3_aa: CASSERKGANYGYTF

v_call: TRBV9
clone_size: NA
d_call: NA
j_call: TRBJ2-1
cdr3_nt: TGTGCCAGCAGCGTAGTAGGGGACTCCTACAATGAGCAGTTCTTC
cdr3_aa: CASSVVGDSYNEQFF

v_call: TRBV2
clone_size: NA
d_call: TRBD1
j_call: TRBJ2-3
cdr3_nt: TGTGCCAGCAGGAGACAGGGGGCTACAACAGATACGCAGTATTTT
cdr3_aa: CASRRQGATTDTQYF

v_call: TRBV5-1
clone_size: NA
d_call: NA
j_call: TRBJ2-3
cdr3_nt: TGCGCCAGCAGCGACCGGGACACATCTAGCACAGATACGCAGTATTTT
cdr3_aa: CASSDRDTSSTDTQYF

v_call: TRBV5-4
clone_size: NA
d_call: TRBD2
j_call: TRBJ2-2
cdr3_nt: TGTGCCAGCAGCTTGGATGGTAGCGGGACCCGGGGAGGGGAGCTGTTTTTT
cdr3_aa: CASSLDGSGTRGGELFF

v_call: TRBV28
clone_size: NA
d_call: NA
j_call: TRBJ1-2
cdr3_nt: TGTGCCAGCAGCCGAATGGGGGGTGGCTACACCTTC
cdr3_aa: CASSRMGGGYTF

v_call: TRBV28
clone_size: NA
d_call: NA
j_call: TRBJ1-1
cdr3_nt: TGTGCCAGCAGTTCAATTCCACAGGGCTTCGACACTGAAGCTTTCTTT
cdr3_aa: CASSSIPQGFDTEAFF

v_call: TRBV28
clone_size: NA
d_call: TRBD1
j_call: TRBJ1-6
cdr3_nt: TGTGCCAGCAGTTCCCAAACAGGGGTATCCATTAATTCACCCCTCCACTTT
cdr3_aa: CASSSQTGVSINSPLHF

v_call: TRBV2
clone_size: NA
d_call: NA
j_call: TRBJ1-4
cdr3_nt: TGTGCCAGCCGGACAGCTAATGAAAAACTGTTTTTT
cdr3_aa: CASRTANEKLFF

v_call: TRBV6-5
clone_size: NA
d_call: NA
j_call: TRBJ2-5
cdr3_nt: TGTGCCAGCTTGACAGCCAAGGTCCGGGAGACCCAGTACTTC
cdr3_aa: CASLTAKVRETQYF

v_call: TRBV19
clone_size: NA
d_call: NA
j_call: TRBJ1-2
cdr3_nt: TGTGCCAGTAGCCTCGGGACTGCGGTTCGTGGCTACACCTTC
cdr3_aa: CASSLGTAVRGYTF

v_call: TRBV5-4
clone_size: NA
d_call: NA
j_call: TRBJ1-2
cdr3_nt: TGTGCCACCTCCCCTGAGGGGGGGATTTATGGCTACACCTTC
cdr3_aa: CATSPEGGIYGYTF

v_call: TRBV5-1
clone_size: NA
d_call: NA
j_call: TRBJ1-6
cdr3_nt: TGCGCCAGCAGCATTACAGGGCCGAATTCACCCCTCCACTTT
cdr3_aa: CASSITGPNSPLHF

v_call: TRBV7-9
clone_size: NA
d_call: NA
j_call: TRBJ2-7
cdr3_nt: TGTGCCAGCAGCAACACAGGGTTCTACGAGCAGTACTTC
cdr3_aa: CASSNTGFYEQYF

v_call: TRBV19
clone_size: NA
d_call: NA
j_call: TRBJ1-2
cdr3_nt: TGTGCCAGTAGTATAGATCTAACAGGGCCTGGCTACACCTTC
cdr3_aa: CASSIDLTGPGYTF

v_call: TRBV18
clone_size: NA
d_call: NA
j_call: TRBJ2-7
cdr3_nt: TGTGCCAGCTCATACGGGAGCGATAGCGAGCAGTACTTC
cdr3_aa: CASSYGSDSEQYF

v_call: TRBV28
clone_size: NA
d_call: NA
j_call: TRBJ1-2
cdr3_nt: TGTGCCAGCAGTTTATCTCCCGGTTCCCAAAGCTATGGCTACACCTTC
cdr3_aa: CASSLSPGSQSYGYTF

v_call: TRBV28
clone_size: NA
d_call: NA
j_call: TRBJ2-1
cdr3_nt: TGTGCCAGCCTTGGGACAGGTCGGCGGGGGTTCATCAATGAGCAGTTCTTC
cdr3_aa: CASLGTGRRGFINEQFF

v_call: TRBV6-2/TRBV6-3
clone_size: once
d_call: NA
j_call: TRBJ2-1
cdr3_nt: TGTGCCAGCAGTTACTCGAATACTGGCAATGAGCAGTTCTTC
cdr3_aa: CASSYSNTGNEQFF

v_call: TRBV5-1
clone_size: NA
d_call: NA
j_call: TRBJ2-5
cdr3_nt: TGCGCCAGCAGCTTGTTCTTCCAAGAGACCCAGTACTTC
cdr3_aa: CASSLFFQETQYF

v_call: TRBV5-1
clone_size: NA
d_call: NA
j_call: TRBJ2-1
cdr3_nt: TGCGCCAGCAGGATCCGGGAGAGCTCCTACAATGAGCAGTTCTTC
cdr3_aa: CASRIRESSYNEQFF

v_call: TRBV28
clone_size: few
d_call: TRBD2
j_call: TRBJ2-5
cdr3_nt: TGTGCCAGCAGTTCCCCGGGACTAGCGGGTGGAGAGACCCAGTACTTC
cdr3_aa: CASSSPGLAGGETQYF

v_call: TRBV4-1
clone_size: NA
d_call: TRBD2
j_call: TRBJ2-2
cdr3_nt: TGCGCCAGCAGCCCCGATCCTATCTCTAGCGGGGGGGCCTTGAGCGGGGAGCTGTTTTTT
cdr3_aa: CASSPDPISSGGALSGELFF

v_call: TRBV9
clone_size: few
d_call: NA
j_call: TRBJ1-2
cdr3_nt: TGTGCCAGCAGCGTCGGAGAGGCCTATGGCTACACCTTC
cdr3_aa: CASSVGEAYGYTF

v_call: TRBV4-1
clone_size: NA
d_call: TRBD2
j_call: TRBJ2-1
cdr3_nt: TGCGCCAGCAGCCAAGATGCTGGGAGCGGGGGGGCCTTTGAGCAGTTCTTC
cdr3_aa: CASSQDAGSGGAFEQFF

v_call: TRBV5-5
clone_size: NA
d_call: NA
j_call: TRBJ1-5
cdr3_nt: TGTGCCAGCAGCCCGATGGGGCGGGAGCAGCCCCAGCATTTT
cdr3_aa: CASSPMGREQPQHF

v_call: TRBV25-1
clone_size: NA
d_call: TRBD1
j_call: TRBJ1-3
cdr3_nt: TGTGCCAGCGGAGGACAGGGGGGAGCTGGAAACACCATATATTTT
cdr3_aa: CASGGQGGAGNTIYF

v_call: TRBV6-5
clone_size: once
d_call: NA
j_call: TRBJ1-5
cdr3_nt: TGTGCCAGCAGACTAGACAGGCGTCAGCCCCAGCATTTT
cdr3_aa: CASRLDRRQPQHF

v_call: TRBV4-1
clone_size: once
d_call: NA
j_call: TRBJ1-5
cdr3_nt: TGCGCCAGCAGCCAAGAGTGGAGCGCGCCCCAGCATTTT
cdr3_aa: CASSQEWSAPQHF

v_call: TRBV19
clone_size: NA
d_call: TRBD1
j_call: TRBJ1-1
cdr3_nt: TGTGCCAGTAGTACAACAGGGGGCGCTGAAGCTTTCTTT
cdr3_aa: CASSTTGGAEAFF

v_call: TRBV5-1
clone_size: NA
d_call: TRBD1
j_call: TRBJ2-1
cdr3_nt: TGCGCCAGCAGCGCTTGGGGACAGTACAATGAGCAGTTCTTC
cdr3_aa: CASSAWGQYNEQFF

v_call: TRBV5-1
clone_size: NA
d_call: TRBD1
j_call: TRBJ1-3
cdr3_nt: TGCGCCAGCAGTCCGGGACAGGGGGCTTCGGGAAACACCATATATTTT
cdr3_aa: CASSPGQGASGNTIYF